A single sample is the source of the 18 T cell receptor beta chains below, sequenced in a study of blood T cell repertoires in COVID-19. Profiled with immunoSEQ multiplex PCR; TCRdb holds only in-frame clones, not every one. The profile shows 190,000 or so clones, around 88% of them singletons. What was sequenced was peripheral blood. The receptors derive from a woman aged 25 to 45 with acute or convalescent COVID-19.

The rearrangement uses TRBV11-2 and TRBJ2-1; 9 nucleotides match TRBD2. V was pared by 0 bases and J by 7 bases, with 7 bases of the junction left unmatched. The V gene's germline CDR1 is SGHAT and CDR2 FQNNGV. This CDR3 is 16 amino acids long. The DNA for the CDR3 is TGTGCCAGCAGCTTAGAGAAGGGTGCGGGAGGGAATGAGCAGTTCTTC. It codes for CASSLEKGAGGNEQFF.

The J gene is TRBJ2-7, the V gene TRBV4-2, with D possibly matching TRBD1 (6 bases). The V end lost 6 bases, the J end lost 2 bases, and 17 bases lay between the germline ends. Germline-derived CDR1 and CDR2 are LGHNA and YNFKEQ. There are 15 residues in the CDR3. CDR3 region: CASSRETGSTYEQYF. The CDR3 DNA sequence: TGTGCCAGCAGTCGAGAGACAGGTTCAACCTACGAGCAGTACTTC.

The V call is TRBV25-1, the J call TRBJ1-6; D is uncertain. Looked up from germline, CDR1 is MGHDK and CDR2 is SYGVNS. V was cut by 6 bases and J by 8 bases, with 8 bases left in between. The CDR3 covers 12 residues. The CDR3 DNA reads as TGTGCCAGCAGAGTAGCCGATTCACCCCTCCACTTT. This codes for CASRVADSPLHF.

The chain couples TRBV23-1 to TRBJ2-4; 9 bases line up with TRBD1. Being an ORF, TRBV23-1 has a function that is uncertain. The CDR3 has 14 amino acids. The ends lost 11 bases at V and 5 bases at J; junction bases unmatched: 10. CDR3 amino acids: CAQSRGDRENIQYF. The CDR3 nucleotides read TGCGCCCAAAGTCGGGGGGACAGGGAAAACATTCAGTACTTC.

The rearrangement links TRBV10-3 to TRBJ1-5; D may be TRBD1 (5 bases). Germline CDR1 and CDR2: ENHRY and SYGVKD. This CDR3 contains 13 residues. The V end lost 7 bases, the J end lost 5 bases, and 12 bases lay between the germline ends. CDR3 DNA: TGTGCCATCAATAGGGGCCAGGATCAGCCCCAGCATTTT. Amino acids: CAINRGQDQPQHF.

J is TRBJ2-5 and V is TRBV6-2 or TRBV6-3; TRBD1 might be the D (6 bases). The CDR3 sequence is 11 residues long. Trimming pared 5 bases from V and 10 bases from J, leaving 11 bases between. Germline V CDR1 and CDR2: MNHEY, SVGEGT. The CDR3 DNA is TGTGCCAGCAGTCAATACAGGGTCCAGTACTTC. It translates to CASSQYRVQYF.

V usage is TRBV5-1 and J usage is TRBJ2-1; 8 nucleotides agree with TRBD2. The CDR3 runs 15 residues. J gave up 5 bases and V 2 bases, and 6 bases lay outside the gene matches. Germline V gene lookup returns CDR1 SGHRS and CDR2 YFSETQ. CDR3 in DNA: TGCGCCAGCAGCTTTAGTCTAGCGGGTAACAATGAGCAGTTCTTC. This translates into CASSFSLAGNNEQFF. Full variable domain (outside the CDR3, taken from reference TRBV5-1 and TRBJ2-1): KAGVTQTPRYLIKTRGQQVTLSCSPISGHRSVSWYQQTPGQGLQFLFEYFSETQRNKGNFPGRFSGRQFSNSRSEMNVSTLELGDSALYLCASSFSLAGNNEQFFGPGTRLTVL.

DNA for the CDR3: TGTGCCAGCAGTTTGCGCATAACGAACTATGGCTACACCTTC. Protein: CASSLRITNYGYTF. This chain joins TRBV28 and TRBJ1-2; D is unresolved. The CDR3 contains 14 residues. The germline gives CDR1 MDHEN, CDR2 SYDVKM. V lost 3 bases and J lost 2, with 10 bases in between.

This clone was counted a few times. The chain joins TRBV2 to TRBJ2-1, with D unresolved. Deletions cut 7 bases from V and 2 bases from J, with 15 bases between. The CDR3 consists of 15 residues. Germline CDR1 and CDR2: SNHLY and FYNNEI. CDR3 protein: CASTQEKPTYNEQFF. DNA for the CDR3: TGTGCCAGCACTCAAGAGAAACCCACCTACAATGAGCAGTTCTTC.

This clone showed up just once. The gene calls are TRBV5-1 and TRBJ2-7; D is perhaps TRBD1 (5 bases). Germline CDR1 reads SGHRS; CDR2 reads YFSETQ. The CDR3 spans 12 residues. The V and J ends lost 4 bases and 6 bases respectively, with 11 bases between them. Here the CDR3 DNA reads TGCGCCAGCAGCCCGTGGGGCCTCGAGCAGTACTTC. Translation gives CASSPWGLEQYF.

V usage is TRBV5-6 and J usage is TRBJ2-1; D perhaps matches TRBD1 (6 bases). This CDR3 region has 13 residues. Deletions cut 2 bases from V and 6 bases from J, with 9 bases between. CDR1 SGHDT and CDR2 YYEEEE come from the germline V gene. The CDR3 coding sequence is TGTGCCAGCAGCTTAGTACAGGGCAATGAGCAGTTCTTC. Encoded protein: CASSLVQGNEQFF. The complete variable domain, with remaining parts taken from reference TRBV5-6 and TRBJ2-1, reads DAGVTQSPTHLIKTRGQQVTLRCSPKSGHDTVSWYQQALGQGPQFIFQYYEEEERQRGNFPDRFSGHQFPNYSSELNVNALLLGDSALYLCASSLVQGNEQFFGPGTRLTVL.

In its sample, this clone was seen once. The rearrangement joins TRBV24-1 to TRBJ1-3; tentative D call: TRBD1 (5 bases). V lost 3 bases and J 2 bases, leaving 7 bases between the germline ends. The CDR3 totals 14 residues. The germline V gene has CDR1 KGHDR and CDR2 SFDVKD. The chain's CDR3 is CATSDLRAGNTIYF. As DNA, the CDR3 is TGTGCCACCAGTGATCTCAGGGCTGGAAACACCATATATTTT.

J is TRBJ1-1 and V is TRBV5-1, with D unresolved. The CDR3 loop spans 14 amino acids. Trimming pared 0 bases from V and 5 bases from J, leaving 11 bases between. Germline CDR1 is SGHRS and CDR2 is YFSETQ. CDR3 sequence: CASSLEPGETEAFF. CDR3 in DNA: TGCGCCAGCAGCTTGGAGCCCGGGGAAACTGAAGCTTTCTTT.

The chain employs TRBV14 and TRBJ2-2; D gene uncertain. Trimming took off 4 bases at V and 8 bases at J, with 5 bases between the two ends. This CDR3 has 11 residues. From germline, CDR1 is SGHDN and CDR2 FVKESK. CDR3 in amino acids: CASSLEGELFF. The CDR3 DNA reads TGTGCCAGCAGCCTCGAGGGGGAGCTGTTTTTT.

CDR3 region: CASSASFHWGNTIYF. CDR3 bases: TGTGCCAGCAGCGCCTCGTTCCACTGGGGAAACACCATATATTTT. J is TRBJ1-3 and V is TRBV11-3; D not resolved. Germline V CDR1 and CDR2: SGHNT, YENEEA. V lost 5 bases and J 4 bases, leaving 15 bases between the germline ends. The length of the CDR3 is 15 residues.

The chain combines TRBV18 with TRBJ1-4; 7 bases match TRBD1. CDR3 length: 14 residues. Germline-derived CDR1 and CDR2 are KGHSH and LQKENI. V dropped 4 bases and J dropped 7; count of bases not matched to a gene: 6. The CDR3 sequence: CASSRGQNSEKLFF. CDR3 nucleotide sequence: TGTGCCAGCTCACGGGGACAGAATTCTGAAAAACTGTTTTTT.

This chain joins TRBV18 and TRBJ2-1; D gene unclear. The CDR3 consists of 13 residues. Trimming stripped 8 bases from V and 4 bases from J, with 12 bases between. Germline CDR1 is KGHSH and CDR2 is LQKENI. CDR3 coding DNA: TGTGCCAGCCTGGCTTCTTTTTACAATGAGCAGTTCTTC. This sequence encodes CASLASFYNEQFF.

This chain links TRBV12-3 or TRBV12-4 with TRBJ1-2; possibly TRBD1 for D (5 bases). This CDR3 is 13 amino acids long. The V end was cut by 3 bases, the J end by 2 bases, with 7 bases between. DNA for the CDR3: TGTGCCAGCAGTTTGACAGCAAACTATGGCTACACCTTC. Translating gives CASSLTANYGYTF.